This is a list of T cell receptor beta chains from one sample in a study of T cells in Graves' hyperthyroidism and ophthalmopathy. TCRdb passed the multiplex PCR reads through MiXCR, listing each CDR3 protein once. The profile covers about 570,000 distinct CDR3 sequences, with 46% appearing a single time and 15% to 20% taken by the ten largest. Sequenced input: peripheral blood or thyroid tissue (not recorded which). Receptor source: an adult woman with Graves' disease, either hyperthyroidism or ophthalmopathy (not recorded which). Both conserved end residues are part of each CDR3. Fields, in order: J gene, clone size, V gene, D gene, CDR3 DNA, CDR3 protein. D genes are given only for firm matches. Only some rows state a clone size, as once, few, many or a class for expanded clones.

j_call: TRBJ1-3
clone_size: .
v_call: TRBV13
d_call: .
cdr3_nt: TGTGCCAGCAGCTCCCACAGGGCGAGAGAGACCATATATTTT
cdr3_aa: CASSSHRARETIYF

j_call: TRBJ1-5
clone_size: .
v_call: TRBV6-2/TRBV6-3
d_call: TRBD1
cdr3_nt: TGTGCCAGCAGTTCTTACAGGGGGCCCTCCGGACAGCCCCAGCATTTT
cdr3_aa: CASSSYRGPSGQPQHF

j_call: TRBJ2-5
clone_size: once
v_call: TRBV12-3/TRBV12-4
d_call: .
cdr3_nt: TGTGCCAGCGGTACTCTTGGGCCAGAGACCCAGTACTTC
cdr3_aa: CASGTLGPETQYF

j_call: TRBJ2-5
clone_size: once
v_call: TRBV10-3
d_call: .
cdr3_nt: TGTGCCATCAGTGCTAGGGGGGGGCCCCAGTACTTC
cdr3_aa: CAISARGGPQYF

j_call: TRBJ1-6
clone_size: .
v_call: TRBV20-1
d_call: TRBD1
cdr3_nt: TGCAGTGCTAGCACAGGGGCTTCACCCCTCCACTTT
cdr3_aa: CSASTGASPLHF

j_call: TRBJ1-2
clone_size: many
v_call: TRBV7-2
d_call: TRBD1
cdr3_nt: TGTGCCAGCAGCGCAGGAGGACAGGGCCCTAACTATGGCTACACCTTC
cdr3_aa: CASSAGGQGPNYGYTF

j_call: TRBJ1-1
clone_size: few
v_call: TRBV20-1
d_call: .
cdr3_nt: TGCAGTGCTAGAGATCGAAAGAACACTGAAGCTTTCTTT
cdr3_aa: CSARDRKNTEAFF

j_call: TRBJ1-1
clone_size: many
v_call: TRBV7-9
d_call: TRBD1
cdr3_nt: TGTGCCAGCAGCGAGGAACGAGGGACAGGGGGCCTAAGGGAAGGGGGACAGGAAGCTTTCTTT
cdr3_aa: CASSEERGTGGLREGGQEAFF

j_call: TRBJ2-5
clone_size: many
v_call: TRBV10-3
d_call: TRBD2
cdr3_nt: TGTGCCAGCGCAATAGCGGGAGCCTCGTGGCAAGAGACCCAGTACTTC
cdr3_aa: CASAIAGASWQETQYF

j_call: TRBJ2-1
clone_size: .
v_call: TRBV12-3/TRBV12-4
d_call: .
cdr3_nt: TGTGCCAGCAGTTTACAGCCCCGGTCCTACAATGAGCAGTTCTTC
cdr3_aa: CASSLQPRSYNEQFF

j_call: TRBJ2-5
clone_size: many
v_call: TRBV6-2/TRBV6-3
d_call: TRBD1
cdr3_nt: TGTGCCAGCAAAACCGACAGGGAAGAGACCCAGTACTTC
cdr3_aa: CASKTDREETQYF

j_call: TRBJ2-7
clone_size: .
v_call: TRBV20-1
d_call: .
cdr3_nt: TGCAGTGCCCGAGAGCAGGGGTTGCGCGAGCAGTACTTC
cdr3_aa: CSAREQGLREQYF

j_call: TRBJ1-4
clone_size: once
v_call: TRBV5-1
d_call: .
cdr3_nt: TGCGCCAGCAGCTTGGACGGCCTCTTTGGGGAAAAACTGTTTTTT
cdr3_aa: CASSLDGLFGEKLFF

j_call: TRBJ1-2
clone_size: .
v_call: TRBV20-1
d_call: .
cdr3_nt: TGCAGTGCTAGACAGACAAGCTCCGGCTACACCTTC
cdr3_aa: CSARQTSSGYTF

j_call: TRBJ1-4
clone_size: many
v_call: TRBV20-1
d_call: TRBD1
cdr3_nt: TGCAGTGCTAGCGGGGCAGGGGGCGCAACTAATGAAAAACTGTTTTTT
cdr3_aa: CSASGAGGATNEKLFF

j_call: TRBJ2-2
clone_size: many
v_call: TRBV5-1
d_call: TRBD1
cdr3_nt: TGCGCCAGCAGCTTGGCCAGGGGGCGGACCGGGGAGCTGTTTTTT
cdr3_aa: CASSLARGRTGELFF

j_call: TRBJ1-1
clone_size: .
v_call: TRBV2
d_call: .
cdr3_nt: TGTGCCAGCAGTGCGGACCCCAAAACTGAAGCTTTCTTT
cdr3_aa: CASSADPKTEAFF

j_call: TRBJ2-7
clone_size: .
v_call: TRBV29-1
d_call: .
cdr3_nt: TGCAGCGTTGCGTATGGGGGCGAGCAGTACTTC
cdr3_aa: CSVAYGGEQYF

j_call: TRBJ2-7
clone_size: many
v_call: TRBV13
d_call: .
cdr3_nt: TGTGCCAGCAGGTGGCAGAGCTACGAGCAGTACTTC
cdr3_aa: CASRWQSYEQYF

j_call: TRBJ2-3
clone_size: .
v_call: TRBV7-2
d_call: TRBD2
cdr3_nt: TGTGCCAGCAGCGTGGGACTAGCGGGAGTGGATGATACGCAGTATTTT
cdr3_aa: CASSVGLAGVDDTQYF

j_call: TRBJ1-1
clone_size: .
v_call: TRBV7-3
d_call: .
cdr3_nt: TGTGCCAGCAGCTTAGGACGGGCGGGAGCCCTCACTGAGGCTTTCTTT
cdr3_aa: CASSLGRAGALTEAFF

j_call: TRBJ1-1
clone_size: few
v_call: TRBV28
d_call: .
cdr3_nt: TGTGCCAGCAGTTTCCCAGGGTGGACTGAAGCTTTCTTT
cdr3_aa: CASSFPGWTEAFF

j_call: TRBJ2-6
clone_size: once
v_call: TRBV7-9
d_call: TRBD1
cdr3_nt: TGTGCCAGCAGCCAACGGGGGACAGGGAGCTCTGGGGCCAACGTCCTGACTTTC
cdr3_aa: CASSQRGTGSSGANVLTF

j_call: TRBJ1-1
clone_size: .
v_call: TRBV12-3/TRBV12-4
d_call: .
cdr3_nt: TGTGCCAGCAGTTGGCCGGGACTGTCGAACACTGAAGCTTTCTTT
cdr3_aa: CASSWPGLSNTEAFF

j_call: TRBJ2-7
clone_size: .
v_call: TRBV12-3/TRBV12-4
d_call: TRBD1
cdr3_nt: TGTGCCAGCAGTCCCGGGACAGCCATCCGGTACTTC
cdr3_aa: CASSPGTAIRYF

j_call: TRBJ2-5
clone_size: .
v_call: TRBV7-2
d_call: TRBD2
cdr3_nt: TGTGCCAGCAGCTCAGCGGGAGGAGAGACCCAGTACTTC
cdr3_aa: CASSSAGGETQYF

j_call: TRBJ2-7
clone_size: .
v_call: TRBV11-2
d_call: TRBD2
cdr3_nt: TGTGCCAGCAGCTCGCTGACTAGCGGGGGAGGTGGGGAGCAGTACTTC
cdr3_aa: CASSSLTSGGGGEQYF

j_call: TRBJ1-1
clone_size: few
v_call: TRBV18
d_call: .
cdr3_nt: TGTGCCAGCTCACAGAGCGAGTTGCTGACCGAGGCTTTCTTT
cdr3_aa: CASSQSELLTEAFF

j_call: TRBJ2-7
clone_size: many
v_call: TRBV15
d_call: .
cdr3_nt: TGTGCCACCAGCAGTATTTTCTCCTACGAGCAGTACTTC
cdr3_aa: CATSSIFSYEQYF

j_call: TRBJ2-5
clone_size: many
v_call: TRBV5-1
d_call: .
cdr3_nt: TGCGCCAGCAGGGGGAGCCCCTTCCAAGAGACCCAGTACTTC
cdr3_aa: CASRGSPFQETQYF